This T cell receptor beta chain was observed in a study of control samples from healthy donors and cancer patients. Produced via immunoSEQ multiplex PCR; TCRdb's table is partial and in-frame only. This sample carries approximately 99,000 clones, approximately 82% of them seen once, and the ten largest clones take approximately 7%. Trimming took 2 bases from V and 1 from J, leaving 5 bases between them. Per the germline V gene, CDR1 is LNHDA and CDR2 is SQIVND (reference sequence). The CDR3 loop spans 13 amino acids. This TCR was sampled from a young man in good health. The chain uses TRBV19 and TRBJ1-1; D gene uncertain. The specimen sequenced was blood. As DNA, the CDR3 is TGTGCCAGTAGTATACCCCCGAACACTGAAGCTTTCTTT. It specifies CASSIPPNTEAFF.